A single sample is the source of the 12 T cell receptor beta chains below, sequenced in a study of T cell responses to AZD1222 COVID-19 vaccine. The table came from immunoSEQ multiplex PCR; TCRdb's copy has only in-frame clones and leaves some out. In the table there are approximately 220,000 clones, about 92% of which are singletons. The sample here was peripheral blood, taken on day 0 of MenACWY control vaccination. The receptors were gathered from an adult in good health.

The rearrangement uses TRBV7-9 and TRBJ1-6; TRBD1 matches 8 bases. Germline CDR1 and CDR2: SEHNR and FQNEAQ (reference sequence). The CDR3 contains 15 residues. The J segment lost 5 bases and the V segment lost 4 bases, leaving 4 bases of the junction unmatched. The CDR3 spells CASSYLGQDNSPLHF. CDR3 sequence (DNA): TGTGCCAGCAGCTACTTGGGACAGGATAATTCACCCCTCCACTTT.

The V call is TRBV5-6, the J call TRBJ1-5; D gene uncertain. Germline V lookup: CDR1 SGHDT, CDR2 YYEEEE. Trimming left V 0 bases short and J 0 bases short, with 4 bases between. This CDR3 is 14 amino acids long. The CDR3 region is CASSLGFSNQPQHF. DNA for the CDR3: TGTGCCAGCAGCTTGGGGTTTAGCAATCAGCCCCAGCATTTT.

This chain links TRBV19 with TRBJ2-5; D perhaps matches TRBD1 (5 bases). Germline loops: CDR1 LNHDA, CDR2 SQIVND (reference sequence). The V end lost 5 bases, the J end lost 1 base, and 14 bases lay between the germline ends. This CDR3 region has 15 residues. The CDR3 protein is CASSWGGRSQETQYF. CDR3 bases: TGTGCCAGTAGTTGGGGCGGACGGAGCCAAGAGACCCAGTACTTC.

J is TRBJ2-3 and V is TRBV4-3; 11 nucleotides agree with TRBD2. Germline values: CDR1 LGHNA, CDR2 YSLEER. Trimming at V came to 2 bases and at J to 6 bases, leaving 7 bases not matched to a gene. This CDR3 has 16 residues. The CDR3 DNA is TGCGCCAGCAGCCAATCCTTAGCGGGGGGGTCCGATACGCAGTATTTT. This encodes CASSQSLAGGSDTQYF.

This chain joins TRBV4-1 and TRBJ1-4; D ambiguous. Germline assignment: CDR1 MGHRA and CDR2 YSYEKL. The CDR3 contains 13 residues. V dropped 8 bases and J dropped 10 bases, with 17 bases sitting between them. The CDR3 loop is CASLKSGSGKLFF. CDR3 coding DNA: TGCGCCAGCCTCAAATCCGGATCGGGAAAACTGTTTTTT.

This chain joins TRBV11-2 and TRBJ2-2, with D maybe TRBD1 (6 bases). This CDR3 has 17 residues. Looked up from germline, CDR1 is SGHAT and CDR2 is FQNNGV. Trimming left V 5 bases short and J 3 bases short, with 19 bases between. CDR3 residues: CASSLPVDRKYTGELFF. For the CDR3, the DNA is TGTGCCAGCAGCCTCCCCGTGGACAGAAAGTACACCGGGGAGCTGTTTTTT. Complete variable domain (other parts from reference TRBV11-2 and TRBJ2-2): EAGVAQSPRYKIIEKRQSVAFWCNPISGHATLYWYQQILGQGPKLLIQFQNNGVVDDSQLPKDRFSAERLKGVDSTLKIQPAKLEDSAVYLCASSLPVDRKYTGELFFGEGSRLTVL.

The V call is TRBV7-2, the J call TRBJ2-7, with D maybe TRBD1 (6 bases). CDR3 length: 14 amino acids. Looked up from germline, CDR1 is SGHTA and CDR2 is FQGNSA. V lost 5 bases to trimming and J lost 1 base, with 12 bases between them. CDR3 sequence reads: CASSPNRDSYEQYF. CDR3 in DNA: TGTGCCAGCAGCCCTAACAGGGATTCCTACGAGCAGTACTTC. The full variable domain, rest sourced from reference TRBV7-2 and TRBJ2-7, is GAGVSQSPSNKVTEKGKDVELRCDPISGHTALYWYRQSLGQGLEFLIYFQGNSAPDKSGLPSDRFSAERTGGSVSTLTIQRTQQEDSAVYLCASSPNRDSYEQYFGPGTRLTVT.

J is TRBJ1-3 and V is TRBV9; D perhaps matches TRBD1 (5 bases). This CDR3 region has 18 residues. Germline assignment: CDR1 SGDLS and CDR2 YYNGEE. Trimming cost V 0 bases and J 0 bases, with 16 bases left between them. In nucleotides, the CDR3 is TGTGCCAGCAGCGTAGCAGGGTCCCAATCGAGCTCTGGAAACACCATATATTTT. It yields the protein CASSVAGSQSSSGNTIYF. Combining the CDR3 with reference TRBV9 and TRBJ1-3 gives the whole variable domain DSGVTQTPKHLITATGQRVTLRCSPRSGDLSVYWYQQSLDQGLQFLIQYYNGEERAKGNILERFSAQQFPDLHSELNLSSLELGDSALYFCASSVAGSQSSSGNTIYFGEGSWLTVV.

This chain joins TRBV7-9 and TRBJ1-5; 8 bases line up with TRBD1. The junction had 13 bases not matched to a gene; V was cut back by 2 bases and J by 4 bases. The CDR3 extends over 18 amino acids. Germline CDR1 and CDR2: SEHNR and FQNEAQ (reference sequence). This chain's CDR3 is CASSLPEASGGRNQPQHF. DNA for the CDR3: TGTGCCAGCAGCTTACCCGAGGCGTCAGGGGGCAGGAATCAGCCCCAGCATTTT. The whole variable domain, remainder taken from reference TRBV7-9 and TRBJ1-5, is DTGVSQNPRHKITKRGQNVTFRCDPISEHNRLYWYRQTLGQGPEFLTYFQNEAQLEKSRLLSDRFSAERPKGSFSTLEIQRTEQGDSAMYLCASSLPEASGGRNQPQHFGDGTRLSIL.

This rearrangement joins TRBV4-2 to TRBJ2-1, with D possibly matching TRBD2 (6 bases). Trimming cost V 3 bases and J 8 bases, with 20 bases left between them. The CDR3 sequence is 16 residues long. Looked up from germline, CDR1 is LGHNA and CDR2 is YNFKEQ. CDR3 bases: TGTGCCAGCAGCCAGGCCCGGGTCTACGGGGAGGATGAGCAGTTCTTC. Translating it yields CASSQARVYGEDEQFF.

The chain combines TRBV5-6 with TRBJ2-3; either TRBD1 or TRBD2 may fit D (7 bases each). The CDR3 has 17 residues. Germline CDR1 reads SGHDT; CDR2 reads YYEEEE. V gave up 2 bases and J gave up 4 bases, with 20 bases separating them. The CDR3 DNA follows: TGTGCCAGCAGCTTCGCCCAGGGGGGGGGTGCGGCAGATACGCAGTATTTT. Encoded protein: CASSFAQGGGAADTQYF. The full variable domain, completed using reference TRBV5-6 and TRBJ2-3, is DAGVTQSPTHLIKTRGQQVTLRCSPKSGHDTVSWYQQALGQGPQFIFQYYEEEERQRGNFPDRFSGHQFPNYSSELNVNALLLGDSALYLCASSFAQGGGAADTQYFGPGTRLTVL.

The rearrangement joins TRBV27 to TRBJ1-5, with D perhaps TRBD1 (5 bases). The V gene lost 6 bases and the J gene lost 2 bases, with 11 bases spanning the gap. CDR3 size: 14 residues. The germline V gene has CDR1 MNHEY and CDR2 SMNVEV (reference sequence). In DNA, the CDR3 is TGTGCCAGCAGCCGGCCGGGGGGCAATCAGCCCCAGCATTTT. This gives the protein CASSRPGGNQPQHF.